The rows below give T cell receptor beta chains drawn from one sample of a study of cytotoxic CD8 clonotypes in ibrutinib-treated CLL. Here immunoSEQ multiplex PCR was the method, and the copy in TCRdb shows in-frame clones only, minus some. The sample records approximately 340,000 clones, 60% to 80% being singletons. The sequenced sample was PBMCs, obtained after 36 months of ibrutinib treatment. The receptors were gathered from a human donor with chronic lymphocytic leukemia. Each CDR3 is given with its conserved first and last residue. D genes are given only for firm matches. Where a row states a size, it is once, few, many or the class of an expanded clone; other rows omit it.

j_gene: TRBJ1-5; v_gene: TRBV4-1; abundance: NA; d_gene: NA; len: 15; CDR3nt: TGCGCCAGCACCACGGACAGTTATAGCAATCAGCCCCAGCATTTT; CDR3aa: CASTTDSYSNQPQHF
j_gene: TRBJ2-5; v_gene: TRBV13; abundance: NA; d_gene: TRBD1; len: 15; CDR3nt: TGTGCCAGCAGCTTAACCTTGGGACAGAGGGAGACCCAGTACTTC; CDR3aa: CASSLTLGQRETQYF
j_gene: TRBJ2-1; v_gene: TRBV7-8; abundance: once; d_gene: NA; len: 15; CDR3nt: TGTGCCAGCAGCTTTGGGTGGCAGGGAGGCAATGAGCAGTTCTTC; CDR3aa: CASSFGWQGGNEQFF
j_gene: TRBJ2-2; v_gene: TRBV7-7; abundance: NA; d_gene: TRBD1; len: 15; CDR3nt: TGTGCCAGCAGCCACGGGACAGCCCCAACCGGGGAGCTGTTTTTT; CDR3aa: CASSHGTAPTGELFF
j_gene: TRBJ1-2; v_gene: TRBV18; abundance: few; d_gene: TRBD1; len: 15; CDR3nt: TGTGCCAGCTCACCACCGTCCGGGACAGGGAGTGGCTACACCTTC; CDR3aa: CASSPPSGTGSGYTF
j_gene: TRBJ2-3; v_gene: TRBV11-2; abundance: NA; d_gene: NA; len: 12; CDR3nt: TGTGCCAGCAGCCCCCGGGACCGCCGAACGTATTTT; CDR3aa: CASSPRDRRTYF
j_gene: TRBJ2-7; v_gene: TRBV7-9; abundance: few; d_gene: NA; len: 14; CDR3nt: TGTGCCAGCAGCCCACGGGACAACTCCTACGAGCAGTACTTC; CDR3aa: CASSPRDNSYEQYF
j_gene: TRBJ2-7; v_gene: TRBV2; abundance: NA; d_gene: TRBD1; len: 15; CDR3nt: TGTGCCAGCAGTTTCCGGGGACAGGGAATTTACGAGCAGTACTTC; CDR3aa: CASSFRGQGIYEQYF
j_gene: TRBJ2-1; v_gene: TRBV18; abundance: few; d_gene: NA; len: 12; CDR3nt: TGTGCCAGCAACATCGGGAGTAATGAGCAGTTCTTC; CDR3aa: CASNIGSNEQFF
j_gene: TRBJ2-6; v_gene: TRBV4-2; abundance: NA; d_gene: NA; len: 17; CDR3nt: TGTGCCAGCAGCCAAGTGGGTGCCCCCTCTGGGGCCAACGTCCTGACTTTC; CDR3aa: CASSQVGAPSGANVLTF
j_gene: TRBJ1-6; v_gene: TRBV7-8; abundance: NA; d_gene: TRBD1; len: 16; CDR3nt: TGTGCCAGCAGCTTATTAAGGCAGGGGGGGAATTCACCCCTCCACTTT; CDR3aa: CASSLLRQGGNSPLHF
j_gene: TRBJ2-6; v_gene: TRBV27; abundance: NA; d_gene: NA; len: 16; CDR3nt: TGTGCCAGCAGTTTACTTGGGTTCTCTGGGGCCAACGTCCTGACTTTC; CDR3aa: CASSLLGFSGANVLTF
j_gene: TRBJ2-2; v_gene: TRBV9; abundance: NA; d_gene: TRBD2; len: 19; CDR3nt: TGTGCCAGCAGCCCACACCCCATCCAGACTAGCGGGAGCACCGGGGAGCTGTTTTTT; CDR3aa: CASSPHPIQTSGSTGELFF
j_gene: TRBJ2-4; v_gene: TRBV7-8; abundance: NA; d_gene: TRBD2; len: 20; CDR3nt: TGTGCCAGCAGCTTAGCGCATGGGGGAGGGCGGGCTGTAGCCAAAAACATTCAGTACTTC; CDR3aa: CASSLAHGGGRAVAKNIQYF
j_gene: TRBJ1-2; v_gene: TRBV19; abundance: NA; d_gene: NA; len: 14; CDR3nt: TGTGCCAGTAGTATGCCAGGGGATAGCTATGGCTACACCTTC; CDR3aa: CASSMPGDSYGYTF
j_gene: TRBJ1-5; v_gene: TRBV5-6; abundance: NA; d_gene: TRBD1; len: 14; CDR3nt: TGTGCCAGCAGCTCCGGACAGGGCAATCAGCCCCAGCATTTT; CDR3aa: CASSSGQGNQPQHF
j_gene: TRBJ2-1; v_gene: TRBV2; abundance: NA; d_gene: TRBD2; len: 17; CDR3nt: TGTGCCAGCAGTCGGTCTAGCGGGAGTTCGGGGTACAATGAGCAGTTCTTC; CDR3aa: CASSRSSGSSGYNEQFF